The source of this T cell receptor (beta chain) is a study of regulatory T cells in long-lasting Graves disease. The CDR3 covers 14 residues. Looked up from germline, CDR1 is MNHEY and CDR2 is SMNVEV (reference sequence). V was shortened by 5 bases and J by 1 base, with 11 bases between the two germline ends. As for time point: newly diagnosed GD, antithyroid drugs for less than 3 months. The authors made the TCR library using RNA they extracted from PBMCs. This clonotype was seen at least ten times. To make TCR beta libraries, researchers used iRepertoire HTBI primers and Arm-PCR of CDR3 regions. TCRdb re-derived calls from the multiplex PCR reads in MiXCR, one entry per CDR3 protein. The sample has 400,000 to 550,000 distinct CDR3 sequences, 15% to 20% seen once. The data also belong to a second study, concerning T cells in Graves' hyperthyroidism and ophthalmopathy.

The chain employs TRBV27 and TRBJ2-5; D gene unclear. The clonotype comes from a woman between 18 and 30 years old with Graves disease. Sequencing was performed on peripheral blood mononuclear cells (PBMCs), taken at new diagnosis, from a patient treated with antithyroid drugs. CDR3: CASSPRRTQETQYF. In DNA form, the CDR3 reads TGTGCCAGCAGTCCCCGACGGACCCAAGAGACCCAGTACTTC.